The 25 T cell receptor beta chains reported below all come from one sample, sequenced in a study of T cell changes during pregnancy in multiple sclerosis. This table comes from immunoSEQ multiplex PCR, and its TCRdb copy is limited to in-frame clones, with some not included. The sample holds over 45,000 clones, about 93% seen once. The source was CD8+ T cells from peripheral blood mononuclear cells, collected in the third trimester of pregnancy. The receptors were gathered from a female donor with multiple sclerosis, enrolled in a pregnancy study.

This CDR3 reads CASSFRGQQYF. The CDR3, as DNA: TGTGCCAGCAGTTTCCGAGGGCAGCAGTACTTC. The chain is built from TRBV28 and TRBJ2-7; tentatively, D is TRBD2 (5 bases). The CDR3 is made up of 11 amino acids. Trimming pared 3 bases from V and 8 bases from J, leaving 8 bases between. Looked up from germline, CDR1 is MDHEN and CDR2 is SYDVKM.

The CDR3 bases are TGTGCCAGCAGTGAAGGGAGGGGTGGGGAAAAACTGTTTTTT. Protein sequence: CASSEGRGGEKLFF. This chain links TRBV6-1 with TRBJ1-4; D may be TRBD1 (5 bases). Germline V gene data show CDR1 as MNHNS and CDR2 as SASEGT. V was shortened by 1 base and J by 8 bases, with 11 bases between the two germline ends. The CDR3 extends over 14 amino acids.

This clone was observed a single time. V and J are TRBV7-6 and TRBJ2-2; 9 bases map to TRBD1. Trimming took 5 bases from V and 7 from J; bases not matched to a gene: 2. The germline V gene has CDR1 SGHVS and CDR2 FNYEAQ. The CDR3 consists of 13 residues. This chain's CDR3 is CASSDRGFGELFF. CDR3 bases: TGTGCCAGCAGCGACAGGGGGTTCGGGGAGCTGTTTTTT.

A single count supports this clone. This sequence joins TRBV6-5 and TRBJ1-5; 9 bases fit TRBD1. CDR1 and CDR2 (germline): MNHEY, SVGAGI. There are 15 residues in the CDR3. V was clipped by 5 bases and J by 3 bases; unmatched bases: 5. CDR3 region: CASSRTGVNNQPQHF. The CDR3 DNA reads as TGTGCCAGCAGTAGGACAGGGGTCAACAATCAGCCCCAGCATTTT.

The chain has TRBV28 and TRBJ1-4, with TRBD1 matching over 7 bases. CDR3 length: 16 amino acids. The V gene end was trimmed by 6 bases and the J gene end by 2 bases; junction bases not matched to a gene: 9. CDR1 is MDHEN, CDR2 SYDVKM, per germline. CDR3 sequence reads: CASSQPRGATNEKLFF. The CDR3 DNA is TGTGCCAGCAGCCAGCCCAGGGGGGCCACTAATGAAAAACTGTTTTTT.

This clone was seen a single time. The CDR3 protein is CASSFRGQGAYEQYF. CDR3 nucleotides: TGTGCCAGCAGTTTTCGCGGACAGGGGGCTTATGAGCAGTACTTC. This chain links TRBV28 with TRBJ2-7; 11 bases match TRBD1. CDR3 length: 15 amino acids. J lost 7 bases, V lost 3 bases, and 8 bases had no gene match. Per the germline V gene, CDR1 is MDHEN and CDR2 is SYDVKM.

The gene calls are TRBV27 and TRBJ1-4; the D gene is possibly TRBD1 (5 bases). The V end lost 6 bases, the J end lost 5 bases, and 13 bases lay between the germline ends. The germline CDR1 and CDR2 sequences are MNHEY and SMNVEV (reference sequence). The CDR3 sequence is 14 residues long. The CDR3 sequence: CASSPTEPNEKLFF. The CDR3 nucleotides are TGTGCCAGCAGCCCGACAGAGCCGAATGAAAAACTGTTTTTT. Full variable domain (rest looked up from reference TRBV27 and TRBJ1-4): EAQVTQNPRYLITVTGKKLTVTCSQNMNHEYMSWYRQDPGLGLRQIYYSMNVEVTDKGDVPEGYKVSRKEKRNFPLILESPSPNQTSLYFCASSPTEPNEKLFFGSGTQLSVL.

This chain connects TRBV28 to TRBJ1-5; D uncertain. The CDR3 covers 14 residues. The V gene lost 4 bases and the J gene lost 0 bases, with 7 bases spanning the gap. The germline V gene encodes CDR1 MDHEN and CDR2 SYDVKM. The CDR3 nucleotides read TGTGCCAGCAGTTCGTTAATTAGCAATCAGCCCCAGCATTTT. It yields the protein CASSSLISNQPQHF. The full variable domain, rest sourced from reference TRBV28 and TRBJ1-5, is DVKVTQSSRYLVKRTGEKVFLECVQDMDHENMFWYRQDPGLGLRLIYFSYDVKMKEKGDIPEGYSVSREKKERFSLILESASTNQTSMYLCASSSLISNQPQHFGDGTRLSIL.

This clone is medium-sized by share. The V and J genes are TRBV19 and TRBJ1-5; D not resolved. Trimming stripped 3 bases from V and 2 bases from J, with 11 bases between. CDR1 is LNHDA and CDR2 is SQIVND in the germline V gene (reference sequence). This CDR3 is 15 amino acids long. CDR3 in DNA: TGTGCCAGTAGTATTGTCTTGAGGGGCAATCAGCCCCAGCATTTT. As protein: CASSIVLRGNQPQHF.

The V and J genes are TRBV5-6 and TRBJ1-3; tentative D call: TRBD1 (5 bases). The V and J ends lost 4 bases and 4 bases respectively, with 15 bases between them. Germline loops: CDR1 SGHDT, CDR2 YYEEEE. There are 15 residues in the CDR3. Written as DNA, the CDR3 is TGTGCCAGCAGCAGGGGTGCAGGGTCCGGAAACACCATATATTTT. This translates into CASSRGAGSGNTIYF.

The chain joins TRBV11-2 to TRBJ1-1, with a possible D match to TRBD1 (6 bases). Deletions cut 5 bases from V and 0 bases from J, with 13 bases between. CDR1 and CDR2 from the germline V gene are SGHAT and FQNNGV. The CDR3 sequence is 15 residues long. CDR3 coding DNA: TGTGCCAGCAGCACTCAAGGGGGTCTGAACACTGAAGCTTTCTTT. It translates to CASSTQGGLNTEAFF.

The V and J genes are TRBV4-2 and TRBJ1-1; the match to TRBD1 covers 11 bases. V was pared by 4 bases and J by 3 bases, with 10 bases of the junction left unmatched. There are 17 residues in the CDR3. Germline CDR1 LGHNA, CDR2 YNFKEQ. CDR3 in amino acids: CASSPGQGEGLHTEAFF. In DNA form, the CDR3 reads TGTGCCAGCAGCCCGGGACAGGGGGAGGGCTTGCACACTGAAGCTTTCTTT.

The V and J genes are TRBV7-9 and TRBJ1-2; TRBD1 aligns across 8 bases. With 5 bases clipped from V and 6 bases from J, the junction kept 5 bases outside the gene matches. The germline V gene has CDR1 SEHNR and CDR2 FQNEAQ (reference sequence). The CDR3 has 13 residues. DNA of the CDR3: TGTGCCAGCAGCCTGACAGGGGAACATGGCTACACCTTC. Its translation is CASSLTGEHGYTF.

V usage is TRBV7-6 and J usage is TRBJ1-2; no clear D gene. V lost 2 bases and J 6 bases, leaving 16 bases between the germline ends. The CDR3 totals 15 residues. Germline CDR1 is SGHVS and CDR2 is FNYEAQ. CDR3 bases: TGTGCCAGCAGCTTATTTGAGGGATCGGATGATGGCTACACCTTC. Protein sequence: CASSLFEGSDDGYTF.

This chain connects TRBV30 to TRBJ1-1; unclear D gene. The CDR3 runs to 13 residues. With 2 bases removed from V and 0 bases from J, the gap between germline ends came to 7 bases. Germline CDR1 is GTSNPN and CDR2 is SVGIG (reference sequence). CDR3 loop: CAWSLGLNTEAFF. In DNA form, the CDR3 reads TGTGCCTGGAGTCTCGGTTTGAACACTGAAGCTTTCTTT.

This chain joins TRBV7-9 and TRBJ2-3, with a tentative D call TRBD1 (6 bases). V was pared by 4 bases and J by 2 bases, with 19 bases between. From germline, CDR1 is SEHNR and CDR2 FQNEAQ (reference sequence). The CDR3 extends over 17 amino acids. CDR3 residues: CASSSPQGMAPTDTQYF. The CDR3 DNA is TGTGCCAGCAGCTCCCCACAGGGAATGGCTCCCACAGATACGCAGTATTTT.

The chain's CDR3 is CASSFGGTEAFF. CDR3 sequence (DNA): TGTGCCAGCAGCTTTGGCGGGACTGAAGCTTTCTTT. The chain combines TRBV13 with TRBJ1-1; D unresolved. The V gene's germline CDR1 is PRHDT and CDR2 FYEKMQ (reference sequence). The CDR3 is made up of 12 amino acids. Trimming took 3 bases from V and 5 from J, leaving 7 bases between them.

The rearrangement joins TRBV30 to TRBJ2-5; weak D call: TRBD1 (6 bases). Germline loops: CDR1 GTSNPN, CDR2 SVGIG (reference sequence). The CDR3 sequence is 14 residues long. The V end lost 2 bases, the J end lost 1 base, and 11 bases lay between the germline ends. The CDR3 nucleotides read TGTGCCTGGAGTACTGCCAGGGGCCAAGAGACCCAGTACTTC. As protein: CAWSTARGQETQYF.

The chain joins TRBV9 to TRBJ2-3, with D possibly being TRBD1 (6 bases). Germline loops: CDR1 SGDLS, CDR2 YYNGEE. Deletions cut 3 bases from V and 0 bases from J, with 8 bases between. The CDR3 consists of 14 residues. The CDR3 spells CASSEDRSTDTQYF. DNA of the CDR3: TGTGCCAGCAGCGAAGACAGGAGCACAGATACGCAGTATTTT.

This chain joins TRBV18 and TRBJ2-5, with D tentatively TRBD2 (5 bases). CDR3 size: 20 residues. Looked up from germline, CDR1 is KGHSH and CDR2 is LQKENI. Trimming removed 2 bases at V and 7 bases at J, with 32 bases between. CDR3 region: CASSPTVPELWTGLRGTQYF. For the CDR3, the DNA is TGTGCCAGCTCACCAACAGTCCCGGAGCTATGGACTGGCTTAAGAGGGACCCAGTACTTC.

V usage is TRBV27 and J usage is TRBJ1-4; D may be TRBD1 (5 bases). This CDR3 region has 16 residues. The V gene lost 3 bases and the J gene lost 2 bases, with 13 bases spanning the gap. Germline V gene sequence: CDR1 MNHEY, CDR2 SMNVEV (reference sequence). CDR3 sequence: CASSLFGGGTNEKLFF. Here the CDR3 DNA reads TGTGCCAGCAGTTTGTTCGGGGGTGGCACTAATGAAAAACTGTTTTTT.

This clone was picked up one time. The V gene is TRBV2, the J gene TRBJ2-7; D remains unclear. Trimming cost V 5 bases and J 7 bases, with 9 bases left between them. Per the germline V gene, CDR1 is SNHLY and CDR2 is FYNNEI. The CDR3 length is 11 residues. CDR3 DNA: TGTGCCAGCAGTCCAGGATATGAGCAGTACTTC. It encodes CASSPGYEQYF.

The chain couples TRBV5-8 to TRBJ1-2, with TRBD1 matching over 9 bases. This CDR3 contains 16 residues. Looked up from germline, CDR1 is SGHTS and CDR2 is YDEGEE. V shed 4 bases and J 3 bases; nucleotides not matched to a gene: 10. CDR3 amino acids: CASSRGQGSAYYGYTF. In DNA form, the CDR3 reads TGTGCCAGCAGCCGGGGACAGGGATCAGCCTACTATGGCTACACCTTC.

Note on this clone: Other DNA sequences from this sample encode an identical CDR3 as well. This chain links TRBV6-1 with TRBJ2-3; 12 nucleotides agree with TRBD2. Germline V gives CDR1 MNHNS, CDR2 SASEGT. V was pared by 2 bases and J by 6 bases, with 3 bases of the junction left unmatched. This CDR3 has 15 residues. The DNA for the CDR3 is TGTGCCAGCAGTGAACTAGCGGGAGGGCCGGATACGCAGTATTTT. This translates into CASSELAGGPDTQYF.

This clone occurred once. V usage is TRBV7-2 and J usage is TRBJ2-7; the D is unclear. Germline CDR1 SGHTA, CDR2 FQGNSA. V was pared by 1 base and J by 2 bases, with 9 bases between. The CDR3 consists of 14 residues. CDR3 bases: TGTGCCAGCAGCTTAGGGGCTAATGCCTACGAGCAGTACTTC. Encoded protein: CASSLGANAYEQYF.